The 5 T cell receptor beta chains listed next were all sequenced from one sample in a study of blood T cell repertoires in COVID-19. Only in-frame clones appear in the TCRdb table, and some are missing; sequencing was by immunoSEQ multiplex PCR. In the table there are around 200,000 clones, 65% to 85% of which are singletons. What was sequenced was PBMCs or T cells enriched from blood (not recorded which). These receptors all stem from a woman aged 40 to 50 with acute COVID-19.

V is TRBV20-1 and J is TRBJ2-7; D is ambiguous. CDR3 length: 13 residues. CDR1 and CDR2 (germline): DFQATT, SNEGSKA (reference sequence). V was pared by 3 bases and J by 1 base, with 10 bases between. The CDR3 nucleotides read TGCAGTGCTAGTCTTTCGAGATCCTACGAGCAGTACTTC. Amino acids: CSASLSRSYEQYF.

J is TRBJ2-1 and V is TRBV28; maybe TRBD1 (5 bases). Looked up from germline, CDR1 is MDHEN and CDR2 is SYDVKM. V was cut by 1 base and J by 4 bases, with 14 bases left in between. The CDR3 has 16 residues. This CDR3 is CASSLSGQGLYNEQFF. The CDR3, as DNA: TGTGCCAGCAGTTTATCCGGACAAGGGTTATACAATGAGCAGTTCTTC.

The V gene is TRBV6-5, the J gene TRBJ1-5, with D perhaps matching TRBD1 (6 bases). The CDR3 runs to 12 residues. Trimming shortened V by 8 bases and J by 7 bases, and 12 bases separated the two germline ends. Germline V gives CDR1 MNHEY, CDR2 SVGAGI. The CDR3 DNA is TGTGCCAGCCCCAGGGGAATGCAGCCCCAGCATTTT. Amino acid sequence: CASPRGMQPQHF.

This clone was observed a single time. Here the CDR3 reads CSVDEQPGTQYF. CDR3 nucleotide sequence: TGCAGCGTTGACGAGCAGCCGGGGACCCAGTACTTC. J is TRBJ2-5 and V is TRBV29-1; no clear D gene. There are 12 residues in the CDR3. Per the germline V gene, CDR1 is SQVTM and CDR2 is ANQGSEA. V was pared by 3 bases and J by 7 bases, with 12 bases between.

The chain carries TRBV5-1 and TRBJ2-5, with 8 bases identical to TRBD1. The CDR3 loop spans 16 amino acids. The germline CDR1 and CDR2 sequences are SGHRS and YFSETQ. Trimming removed 3 bases from V and 2 bases from J; junction bases left unmatched: 9. CDR3 loop: CASSSVDRGLQETQYF. The CDR3 nucleotides are TGCGCCAGCAGCTCGGTTGACAGGGGTTTGCAAGAGACCCAGTACTTC.